This T cell receptor (beta chain) was profiled in a study of CD8 T cells in ankylosing spondylitis (dated by TCRdb to about 2017). Regarding the study in general: T cell receptor beta repertoires were profiled in healthy donors and ankylosing spondylitis patients so that disease-linked TCR variants could be found. Peripheral blood was sampled, and synovial fluid was additionally collected from ankylosing spondylitis patients. In total, the full study cohort was made up of 85 to 140 healthy donors and some 26 ankylosing spondylitis patients. Overall study outcomes, separate from this receptor: Some of the motif variants had been reported before in the synovial fluid and blood of reactive arthritis patients, a finding that suggests common disease-initiation mechanisms. The disease-linked clones were reported to be significantly enriched in matched synovial fluid samples from ankylosing spondylitis patients. The disease-linked clones had a CD8+ phenotype and were found at relatively low frequencies in peripheral blood. A TCR beta motif made up of several highly homologous amino acid variants appeared to be characteristic of blood from ankylosing spondylitis patients.

This clonotype was counted at least ten times. Its specific antigen is unknown. One base away there is no much larger clone; base qualities are not given. The CDR3 runs 12 residues from the cysteine to the phenylalanine. CDR3 DNA only is kept here, 36 bases in frame from base 1. CDR1 and CDR2 were assigned from the germline V gene as MDHEN and SYDVKM. V is reduced by 4 bases and J by 8 bases, leaving a spacing of 9 bases between them. Sequenced on an Illumina HiSeq 2500. Quantitative 5'-RACE with molecular barcodes was used to prepare TCR beta libraries. The study's processing was this. Disease-linked TCR variants were identified with a new computational method built on a probabilistic model of VDJ rearrangement. The public reads were quality trimmed at Q25 with fastp and then assembled into clones with MiXCR by TCRdb, keeping productive beta chains. Duplicate CDR3 protein sequences are folded into a single record with the most common DNA and genes. These V and J calls originate from TCRdb's pipeline instead of the authors' own analysis. This sample comprises approximately 250,000 distinct CDR3 sequences, roughly a quarter of them detected only once. Around 0.64% of the sample comes from the top ten.

The sequence was obtained from a male donor with ankylosing spondylitis or in good health (not recorded which). Recombination connected TRBV28 to TRBJ2-1; D gene: possibly TRBD2, on 5 matching bases. Sample: blood, either unsorted or a sorted T cell fraction (not recorded which). The CDR3 region reads CASSSGLDEQFF. The nucleotide sequence reads as follows: TGTGCCAGCAGTTCCGGACTCGATGAGCAGTTCTTC.